The 24 T cell receptor beta chains listed next were all sequenced from one sample in a study of blood T cell repertoires in COVID-19. The method was immunoSEQ multiplex PCR; TCRdb's version includes in-frame clones alone and lacks a portion of them. The repertoire includes just under 65,000 clones, 65% to 90% of them detected once, and less than 1.5% sits in the top ten. Sequencing was performed on peripheral blood. The receptors stem from a man in his forties with acute or convalescent COVID-19.

CDR3 nucleotide sequence: TGTGCCATCAGTGGGCAGGTCGGAGAGACCCAGTACTTC. Protein: CAISGQVGETQYF. This chain links TRBV10-3 with TRBJ2-5; D gene ambiguous. Germline CDR1 reads ENHRY; CDR2 reads SYGVKD. CDR3 length equals 13 residues. Trimming shortened V by 4 bases and J by 4 bases, and 10 bases separated the two germline ends.

This clone has only a few counts. The CDR3, as DNA: TGCGCCAGCACAGAGGGGGGGACGAACACTGAAGCTTTCTTT. It is translated as CASTEGGTNTEAFF. V is TRBV5-1 and J is TRBJ1-1; a possible D gene is TRBD1 (6 bases). Trimming pared 6 bases from V and 1 base from J, leaving 13 bases between. Germline V gene lookup returns CDR1 SGHRS and CDR2 YFSETQ. This CDR3 is 14 amino acids long. Variable domain in full (rest from reference TRBV5-1 and TRBJ1-1): KAGVTQTPRYLIKTRGQQVTLSCSPISGHRSVSWYQQTPGQGLQFLFEYFSETQRNKGNFPGRFSGRQFSNSRSEMNVSTLELGDSALYLCASTEGGTNTEAFFGQGTRLTVV.

J is TRBJ1-2 and V is TRBV7-6; D is perhaps TRBD1 (5 bases). V was clipped by 5 bases and J by 4 bases, with 11 bases between them. The CDR3 loop spans 13 amino acids. CDR1 and CDR2 from the germline V gene are SGHVS and FNYEAQ. This CDR3 reads CASSPGGLYGYTF. CDR3 DNA: TGTGCCAGCAGCCCCGGGGGACTCTATGGCTACACCTTC.

The chain uses TRBV2 and TRBJ1-1; no clear D gene. Between the trimmed V and J ends, which lost 8 bases and 4 bases, there was a span of 17 bases. Germline V gene sequence: CDR1 SNHLY, CDR2 FYNNEI. This CDR3 comprises 14 residues. The CDR3 protein is CASPAQRESTEAFF. CDR3 nucleotides: TGTGCCAGCCCTGCGCAAAGGGAGAGCACTGAAGCTTTCTTT.

This clone was seen once. The rearrangement links TRBV4-1 to TRBJ1-5; D is perhaps TRBD1 (6 bases). The CDR3 is 16 amino acids. Between the trimmed V and J ends, which lost 0 bases and 4 bases, there was a span of 13 bases. Germline V gives CDR1 MGHRA, CDR2 YSYEKL. CDR3 region: CASSQEGAGVNQPQHF. The CDR3 coding sequence is TGCGCCAGCAGCCAAGAAGGGGCAGGGGTGAATCAGCCCCAGCATTTT.

The gene calls are TRBV6-1 and TRBJ1-5; possible D gene TRBD1, 5 bases. CDR1 is MNHNS, CDR2 SASEGT, per germline. The V end was cut by 2 bases, the J end by 2 bases, with 13 bases between. The CDR3 length is 16 residues. The chain's CDR3 is CASSETKGAGNQPQHF. CDR3 DNA: TGTGCCAGCAGTGAAACAAAAGGGGCGGGCAATCAGCCCCAGCATTTT.

This chain connects TRBV5-6 to TRBJ1-2, with D possibly TRBD1 on 6 matching bases. Per germline, CDR1 SGHDT and CDR2 YYEEEE. The CDR3 is made up of 14 amino acids. Trimming cost V 4 bases and J 7 bases, with 17 bases left between them. CDR3 nucleotide sequence: TGTGCCAGCAGCCTCGGACAGTTTGGGGGTGGCTACACCTTC. This sequence encodes CASSLGQFGGGYTF.

V gene TRBV7-8 combines with J gene TRBJ2-7; no clear D gene. From germline, CDR1 is SGHVS and CDR2 FQNEAQ. V shed 3 bases and J shed 1 base, with 7 bases lying between them. The CDR3 sequence is 13 residues long. The CDR3 sequence is CASSLAASYEQYF. The CDR3 DNA is TGTGCCAGCAGCTTGGCGGCTTCCTACGAGCAGTACTTC. Supplemented by reference TRBV7-8 and TRBJ2-7, the full variable domain reads GAGVSQSPRYKVAKRGQDVALRCDPISGHVSLFWYQQALGQGPEFLTYFQNEAQLDKSGLPSDRFFAERPEGSVSTLKIQRTQQEDSAVYLCASSLAASYEQYFGPGTRLTVT.

DNA for the CDR3: TGTGCCAGCACTGGAGGGGCTTTCTTT. This gives the protein CASTGGAFF. The rearrangement links TRBV21-1 to TRBJ1-1. TRBV21-1 is a pseudogene. This CDR3 comprises 9 residues.

The chain couples TRBV5-1 to TRBJ2-1; D is perhaps TRBD2 (5 bases). The CDR3 totals 16 residues. Germline loops: CDR1 SGHRS, CDR2 YFSETQ. The V end lost 0 bases, the J end lost 4 bases, and 14 bases lay between the germline ends. The CDR3 DNA reads as TGCGCCAGCAGCTTGGCGGGGTTCTCCCCTTACAATGAGCAGTTCTTC. This translates into CASSLAGFSPYNEQFF.

This clone appeared a few times. This chain links TRBV5-4 with TRBJ2-6; perhaps TRBD2 as D (5 bases). CDR3 length: 16 residues. CDR1 and CDR2 (germline): SGHNT, YYREEE (reference sequence). V lost 0 bases to trimming and J lost 4 bases, with 11 bases between them. This CDR3 is CASSLVMGAGANVLTF. CDR3 sequence (DNA): TGTGCCAGCAGCTTGGTGATGGGAGCGGGGGCCAACGTCCTGACTTTC.

The CDR3 reads CASSLGLAGGANTDTQYF. Here the CDR3 DNA reads TGTGCCAGCAGCTTAGGACTAGCGGGGGGGGCTAACACAGATACGCAGTATTTT. The chain has TRBV11-2 and TRBJ2-3, with TRBD2 matching 14 bases. The CDR3 spans 18 residues. J gave up 2 bases and V 1 base, and 5 bases lay outside the gene matches. Germline loops: CDR1 SGHAT, CDR2 FQNNGV.

This clone showed up just once. This chain joins TRBV3-1 (or the pseudogene TRBV3-2) and TRBJ1-2, with 7 bases that match TRBD1. V dropped 3 bases and J dropped 5; count of bases not matched to a gene: 9. This CDR3 region has 15 residues. Germline CDR1 is LGHDT and CDR2 is YNNKEL (reference sequence). In nucleotides, the CDR3 is TGTGCCAGCAGCCATTCAGACAGGGTATGGTATGGCTACACCTTC. Amino acid sequence: CASSHSDRVWYGYTF.

The rearrangement uses TRBV28 and TRBJ2-7; the match to TRBD1 covers 11 bases. V was pared by 4 bases and J by 4 bases, with 3 bases of the junction left unmatched. This CDR3 region has 14 residues. CDR1 is MDHEN, CDR2 SYDVKM, per germline. CDR3 nucleotide sequence: TGTGCCAGCAGTTCGGGACAGGGGGATTACGAGCAGTACTTC. Protein: CASSSGQGDYEQYF.

The chain employs TRBV9 and TRBJ1-2; 7 bases match TRBD1. Germline CDR1 and CDR2: SGDLS and YYNGEE. Germline trimming cut 4 bases from V and 0 bases from J; bases unmatched to any gene: 6. The CDR3 runs to 15 residues. For the CDR3, the DNA is TGTGCCAGCAGCTCGTCCGGGACAGCTAACTATGGCTACACCTTC. Its protein is CASSSSGTANYGYTF.

The chain has TRBV6-5 and TRBJ1-5; D not certain. CDR1 is MNHEY and CDR2 is SVGAGI in the germline V gene. V gave up 4 bases and J gave up 4 bases, with 5 bases separating them. This CDR3 has 12 residues. The CDR3 loop is CASSSGNQPQHF. The CDR3 DNA sequence: TGTGCCAGCAGTTCGGGGAATCAGCCCCAGCATTTT.

Judged by abundance, this clone is medium-sized. This sequence joins TRBV27 and TRBJ1-2, with unresolved D. Trimming pared 5 bases from V and 7 bases from J, leaving 14 bases between. There are 13 residues in the CDR3. CDR1 is MNHEY, CDR2 SMNVEV, per germline (reference sequence). The CDR3 DNA follows: TGTGCCAGCAGTCCGGCCCCAGACATTGGCTACACCTTC. Protein sequence: CASSPAPDIGYTF.

The chain is built from TRBV11-3 and TRBJ2-6; TRBD2 is a possible D gene (5 bases). Looked up from germline, CDR1 is SGHNT and CDR2 is YENEEA. This CDR3 comprises 16 residues. V dropped 4 bases and J dropped 2 bases, with 12 bases sitting between them. The CDR3 sequence: CASSSLRAPGANVLTF. The DNA of the CDR3 is TGTGCCAGCAGCTCCCTGCGGGCTCCTGGGGCCAACGTCCTGACTTTC.

The chain joins TRBV7-8 to TRBJ2-5, with D uncertain. V was shortened by 4 bases and J by 2 bases, with 11 bases between the two germline ends. The CDR3 has 14 amino acids. Per the germline V gene, CDR1 is SGHVS and CDR2 is FQNEAQ. CDR3 nucleotide sequence: TGTGCCAGCAGCTCCTACACGGGTCAAGAGACCCAGTACTTC. Protein sequence: CASSSYTGQETQYF.

The chain uses TRBV14 and TRBJ2-7, with a tentative D call TRBD1 (6 bases). V gave up 6 bases and J gave up 0 bases, with 15 bases separating them. Per germline, CDR1 SGHDN and CDR2 FVKESK. CDR3 length equals 15 residues. CDR3 nucleotide sequence: TGTGCCAGCAGGGAAAAGGGGGATTTCTCCTACGAGCAGTACTTC. Its protein product is CASREKGDFSYEQYF. Based on the CDR3 plus reference TRBV14 and TRBJ2-7, the full variable domain is EAGVTQFPSHSVIEKGQTVTLRCDPISGHDNLYWYRRVMGKEIKFLLHFVKESKQDESGMPNNRFLAERTGGTYSTLKVQPAELEDSGVYFCASREKGDFSYEQYFGPGTRLTVT.

The chain couples TRBV6-5 to TRBJ1-1; 8 nucleotides line up with TRBD1. The V and J ends lost 4 bases and 6 bases, in that order; junction bases with no gene match: 10. In germline, CDR1 is MNHEY, CDR2 SVGAGI. The CDR3 is 15 residues long. The CDR3 DNA reads TGTGCCAGCAGTTTTTTACAGGGGGGCATGGCTGAAGCTTTCTTT. This sequence encodes CASSFLQGGMAEAFF.

V gene TRBV10-3 combines with J gene TRBJ2-7, with 7 positions matching TRBD1. The trim removed 3 bases at V and 5 bases at J, leaving 10 bases unmatched. Germline CDR1 reads ENHRY; CDR2 reads SYGVKD. This CDR3 region has 15 residues. CDR3 residues: CAISDPRRGNDEQYF. The CDR3 nucleotides read TGTGCCATCAGTGACCCCCGCAGGGGGAACGACGAGCAGTACTTC.

In its sample, this clone was seen a few times. At one end, the junction sequence differs from germline, possibly due to a read error. The chain recombines TRBV5-1 with TRBJ2-2; 10 nucleotides line up with TRBD1. Germline lookup yields CDR1 SGHRS and CDR2 YFSETQ. The CDR3 extends over 16 amino acids. CDR3 in amino acids: CASSYLDRGNPGELFF. In DNA, the CDR3 is TGCGCCAGCAGCTACCTGGACAGGGGGAACCCCGGGGAGCTGTTTTTT.

This CDR3 reads CASSSTDRAGNTIYF. The CDR3 bases are TGTGCCAGCAGTTCCACCGACAGGGCTGGAAACACCATATATTTT. The J gene is TRBJ1-3, the V gene TRBV6-5; 7 bases fit TRBD1. J lost 2 bases, V lost 4 bases, and 5 bases had no gene match. There are 15 residues in the CDR3. The germline V gene encodes CDR1 MNHEY and CDR2 SVGAGI.